The sequence of this TCR beta chain was determined in a study of cytomegalovirus exposure and HLA in healthy donors. A word on this clone: The antigen is undetermined.

Both 60 Vbeta primers and 13 Jbeta primers went into the PCR. Sequenced by immunoSEQ multiplex PCR; TCRdb stores in-frame clones only, minus some. The sample totals approximately 150,000 clones; its top ten clones hold under 2%. General study findings and limits: In a later analysis, an Asian-associated ancestry cluster reportedly showed fewer N-insertions than the roughly 700-donor mean. Later on, a genetic analysis was performed. It linked a missense variant in DCLRE1C with V- and J-gene trimming of TCR beta.

The sequence was obtained from a woman between 45 and 65 years old in good health and CMV-seronegative. Sequenced: PBMCs.

CDR3 amino acids: CASSSSGDEQYF. CDR3 DNA sequence: TGTGCCAGCAGTTCATCCGGGGACGAGCAGTACTTC. This chain joins TRBV6-5 and TRBJ2-7, with a tentative D call TRBD2 (5 bases). The germline gives CDR1 MNHEY, CDR2 SVGAGI. The CDR3 is 12 amino acids. The germline V and J ends were trimmed by 4 bases and 5 bases, with 9 bases remaining between them.